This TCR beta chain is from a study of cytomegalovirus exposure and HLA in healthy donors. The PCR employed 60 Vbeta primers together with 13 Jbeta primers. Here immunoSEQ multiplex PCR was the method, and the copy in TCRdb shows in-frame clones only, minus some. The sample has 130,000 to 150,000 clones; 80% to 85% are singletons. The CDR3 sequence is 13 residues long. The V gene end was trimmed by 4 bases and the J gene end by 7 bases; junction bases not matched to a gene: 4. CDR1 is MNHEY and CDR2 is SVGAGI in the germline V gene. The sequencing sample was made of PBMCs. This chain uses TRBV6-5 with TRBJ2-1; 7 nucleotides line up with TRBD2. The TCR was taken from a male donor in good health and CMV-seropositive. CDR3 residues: CASSWRGSNEQFF. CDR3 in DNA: TGTGCCAGCAGTTGGCGGGGGTCTAATGAGCAGTTCTTC.